Each of the 26 T cell receptor beta chains below was sequenced from the same sample in a study of blood T cell repertoires in COVID-19. Assay used: immunoSEQ multiplex PCR; TCRdb lists only in-frame clones, some missing. The sample yields some 54,000 clones, 91% seen once. The specimen was peripheral blood. These receptors originate from a man in his 60s with acute or convalescent COVID-19.

This clone was recorded a few times. The chain combines TRBV5-1 with TRBJ1-4; D perhaps matches TRBD1 (5 bases). CDR1 and CDR2 (germline): SGHRS, YFSETQ. The germline V and J ends were trimmed by 4 bases and 4 bases, with 11 bases remaining between them. This CDR3 contains 14 residues. CDR3: CASSLGRSNEKLFF. The CDR3 bases are TGCGCCAGCAGCCTGGGACGGAGTAATGAAAAACTGTTTTTT.

V is TRBV2 and J is TRBJ1-1; tentative D call: TRBD1 (5 bases). The V end was cut by 7 bases, the J end by 7 bases, with 10 bases between. In germline, CDR1 is SNHLY, CDR2 FYNNEI. The CDR3 length is 11 residues. The CDR3 protein is CASTKTVEAFF. The CDR3 DNA follows: TGTGCCAGCACTAAGACAGTTGAAGCTTTCTTT.

This clone was seen a handful of times. The J gene is TRBJ1-2, the V gene TRBV27; 8 bases fit TRBD1. This CDR3 spans 14 amino acids. Germline V CDR1 and CDR2: MNHEY, SMNVEV (reference sequence). Trimming at V came to 3 bases and at J to 8 bases, leaving 8 bases not matched to a gene. In DNA, the CDR3 is TGTGCCAGCAGTTTCAACAGGGGGGCGCGCGGCTACACCTTC. Protein: CASSFNRGARGYTF.

The chain employs TRBV30 and TRBJ1-5, with D perhaps matching TRBD1 (5 bases). Germline V gene lookup returns CDR1 GTSNPN and CDR2 SVGIG (reference sequence). The CDR3 covers 14 residues. V gave up 0 bases and J gave up 1 base, with 7 bases separating them. The CDR3 reads CAWSVRQSNQPQHF. In DNA form, the CDR3 reads TGTGCCTGGAGTGTACGACAGAGCAATCAGCCCCAGCATTTT. Full variable domain (rest looked up from reference TRBV30 and TRBJ1-5): SQTIHQWPATLVQPVGSPLSLECTVEGTSNPNLYWYRQAAGRGLQLLFYSVGIGQISSEVPQNLSASRPQDRQFILSSKKLLLSDSGFYLCAWSVRQSNQPQHFGDGTRLSIL.

V gene TRBV4-3 combines with J gene TRBJ1-3; D is perhaps TRBD1 (6 bases). Germline V CDR1 and CDR2: LGHNA, YSLEER. The CDR3 extends over 16 amino acids. The V gene lost 1 base and the J gene lost 3 bases, with 13 bases spanning the gap. The CDR3 coding sequence is TGCGCCAGCAGCCAAGTAATCAGGGGTTTTGGAAACACCATATATTTT. Protein sequence: CASSQVIRGFGNTIYF.

The chain employs TRBV7-2 and TRBJ2-1; 7 positions agree with TRBD2. Germline loops: CDR1 SGHTA, CDR2 FQGNSA. The CDR3 consists of 14 residues. V was clipped by 3 bases and J by 6 bases; unmatched bases: 5. The CDR3 nucleotides are TGTGCCAGCAGCTTCGCGGGAGTTATCAATGAGCAGTTCTTC. Amino acid sequence: CASSFAGVINEQFF.

J is TRBJ1-5 and V is TRBV4-1, with D uncertain. This CDR3 comprises 17 residues. CDR1 is MGHRA, CDR2 YSYEKL, per germline. V was cut by 1 base and J by 4 bases, with 17 bases left in between. The CDR3 loop is CASSQGRTPNLNQPQHF. The CDR3 nucleotides read TGCGCCAGCAGCCAAGGGAGGACCCCAAATTTAAATCAGCCCCAGCATTTT.

The rearrangement uses TRBV10-2 and TRBJ2-1, with 7 bases lining up with TRBD2. Germline V gene data show CDR1 as WSHSY and CDR2 as SAAADI. With 6 bases clipped from V and 7 bases from J, the junction kept 6 bases outside the gene matches. The CDR3 contains 13 residues. The DNA for the CDR3 is TGCGCCAGCAGAGGGGAGGGTGATAATGAGCAGTTCTTC. Residues: CASRGEGDNEQFF.

V is TRBV28 and J is TRBJ1-1, with D unresolved. Per germline, CDR1 MDHEN and CDR2 SYDVKM. The V gene lost 5 bases and the J gene lost 7 bases, with 11 bases spanning the gap. The CDR3 consists of 12 residues. The CDR3 coding sequence is TGTGCCAGCAGTGCTCTCCAGGATGAAGCTTTCTTT. Translating it yields CASSALQDEAFF.

The chain recombines TRBV28 with TRBJ1-5; the D gene is possibly TRBD1 (6 bases). Per germline, CDR1 MDHEN and CDR2 SYDVKM. This CDR3 comprises 16 residues. V lost 5 bases and J lost 0, with 14 bases in between. CDR3 bases: TGTGCCAGCAGTGCTAAAACAGGGATTAGCAATCAGCCCCAGCATTTT. This encodes CASSAKTGISNQPQHF.

The chain has TRBV19 and TRBJ1-5; 7 bases line up with TRBD1. Trimming took 7 bases from V and 0 from J; bases not matched to a gene: 6. In germline, CDR1 is LNHDA, CDR2 SQIVND (reference sequence). The CDR3 length is 15 residues. The CDR3 loop is CASNQGTDSNQPQHF. For the CDR3, the DNA is TGTGCCAGTAACCAGGGGACAGATAGCAATCAGCCCCAGCATTTT. The variable domain in full, completed from reference TRBV19 and TRBJ1-5, reads DGGITQSPKYLFRKEGQNVTLSCEQNLNHDAMYWYRQDPGQGLRLIYYSQIVNDFQKGDIAEGYSVSREKKESFPLTVTSAQKNPTAFYLCASNQGTDSNQPQHFGDGTRLSIL.

The chain joins TRBV21-1 to TRBJ1-2; the table's D call, TRBD1, has no DNA check behind it. TRBV21-1 is described as a pseudogene. The CDR3 contains 15 residues. CDR3 sequence (DNA): TGTGCCAGCAGCAAGAGGACAGGGTCCAGCTATGGCTACACCTTC. Amino acids: CASSKRTGSSYGYTF.

This clone was observed a single time. The chain employs TRBV27 and TRBJ2-1; 9 nucleotides line up with TRBD1. The trim removed 6 bases at V and 12 bases at J, leaving 9 bases unmatched. The CDR3 loop spans 13 amino acids. Germline V gene data show CDR1 as MNHEY and CDR2 as SMNVEV (reference sequence). The CDR3 loop is CASSQGQGYRQFF. CDR3 DNA: TGTGCCAGCAGCCAGGGACAGGGCTACCGGCAGTTCTTC.

This clone was seen once. The chain combines TRBV7-2 with TRBJ1-5; weak D call: TRBD1 (5 bases). Germline assignment: CDR1 SGHTA and CDR2 FQGNSA. Deletions cut 2 bases from V and 5 bases from J, with 16 bases between. This CDR3 contains 16 residues. CDR3 in amino acids: CASSLSSGGIDQPQHF. CDR3 DNA: TGTGCCAGCAGCTTATCTTCTGGGGGGATCGATCAGCCCCAGCATTTT.

The chain has TRBV28 and TRBJ2-4, with unresolved D. The CDR3 totals 13 residues. Trimming shortened V by 6 bases and J by 1 base, and 7 bases separated the two germline ends. Looked up from germline, CDR1 is MDHEN and CDR2 is SYDVKM. DNA for the CDR3: TGTGCCAGCAGGGTAGAGGCCAAAAACATTCAGTACTTC. Protein: CASRVEAKNIQYF.

This clone was recorded a few times. The chain links TRBV28 to TRBJ1-2; 8 bases agree with TRBD1. V lost 2 bases and J lost 8; bases outside the gene matches: 10. This CDR3 has 15 residues. CDR1 and CDR2 (germline): MDHEN, SYDVKM. CDR3 residues: CASSLPIGQGGGYTF. CDR3 DNA sequence: TGTGCCAGCAGTTTACCCATTGGACAGGGTGGCGGCTACACCTTC.

The chain carries TRBV19 and TRBJ2-1; the match to TRBD2 covers 10 bases. This CDR3 region has 15 residues. Germline CDR1 and CDR2: LNHDA and SQIVND (reference sequence). The V segment lost 7 bases and the J segment 6 bases; nucleotides outside the gene matches: 9. The CDR3 DNA is TGTGCCAGTAAAGGGGGAGCGGGAGGGCGCAATGAGCAGTTCTTC. This codes for CASKGGAGGRNEQFF.

The chain carries TRBV11-2 and TRBJ2-5; 11 nucleotides line up with TRBD2. This CDR3 contains 16 residues. The germline V gene encodes CDR1 SGHAT and CDR2 FQNNGV. The trim removed 5 bases at V and 1 base at J, leaving 6 bases unmatched. The DNA for the CDR3 is TGTGCCAGCAGCCACGTGACTAGCGGGGCCCAAGAGACCCAGTACTTC. The encoded protein is CASSHVTSGAQETQYF.

This chain connects TRBV5-1 to TRBJ2-5; possibly TRBD2 for D (5 bases). V was trimmed by 1 base and J by 3 bases, leaving 13 bases between them. The CDR3 has 15 residues. Germline V CDR1 and CDR2: SGHRS, YFSETQ. In DNA, the CDR3 is TGCGCCAGCAGCTTGACGCGGGTGCAAGAAGAGACCCAGTACTTC. This gives the protein CASSLTRVQEETQYF. The entire variable domain, with the rest obtained from reference TRBV5-1 and TRBJ2-5, is as follows: KAGVTQTPRYLIKTRGQQVTLSCSPISGHRSVSWYQQTPGQGLQFLFEYFSETQRNKGNFPGRFSGRQFSNSRSEMNVSTLELGDSALYLCASSLTRVQEETQYFGPGTRLLVL.

The gene calls are TRBV11-3 and TRBJ1-2; a weak D match, TRBD1 (5 bases). CDR3 length: 13 residues. Trimming stripped 5 bases from V and 4 bases from J, with 11 bases between. Per germline, CDR1 SGHNT and CDR2 YENEEA. The CDR3 nucleotides are TGTGCCAGCAGCACACCGGGACTCTATGGCTACACCTTC. Residues: CASSTPGLYGYTF.

The chain carries TRBV28 and TRBJ1-2; D not certain. Between the trimmed V and J ends, which lost 8 bases and 7 bases, there was a span of 11 bases. The CDR3 contains 11 residues. Germline values: CDR1 MDHEN, CDR2 SYDVKM. For the CDR3, the DNA is TGTGCCAGCGGAAACAGCTTTGGCTACACCTTC. The encoded protein is CASGNSFGYTF.

V is TRBV10-3 and J is TRBJ1-2, with D possibly being TRBD1 (6 bases). Trimming pared 4 bases from V and 6 bases from J, leaving 12 bases between. This CDR3 spans 13 amino acids. Per germline, CDR1 ENHRY and CDR2 SYGVKD. The CDR3 sequence: CAISAGTPHGYTF. CDR3 coding DNA: TGTGCCATCAGTGCCGGGACACCGCATGGCTACACCTTC.

This chain links TRBV6-5 with TRBJ2-3; a possible D gene is TRBD2 (6 bases). V was pared by 2 bases and J by 4 bases, with 7 bases between. The length of the CDR3 is 13 residues. The germline V gene encodes CDR1 MNHEY and CDR2 SVGAGI. The CDR3 spells CASSYREADTQYF. DNA for the CDR3: TGTGCCAGCAGTTACAGGGAGGCAGATACGCAGTATTTT.

As regards this clone: At one end the junction does not follow the germline gene, possibly because of a read error. V usage is TRBV9 and J usage is TRBJ2-1, with 12 bases aligning to TRBD2. The germline CDR1 and CDR2 sequences are SGDLS and YYNGEE. This CDR3 has 15 residues. DNA for the CDR3: TGTGCCAGCAGCGTAGGGGCTAGCGGGAGGGCCCCGTCGATCTTC. It is translated as CASSVGASGRAPSIF.

To note about this clone: This sample also contains other DNA sequences that code for the same CDR3. The chain is built from TRBV28 and TRBJ1-2; 7 bases map to TRBD1. Germline lookup yields CDR1 MDHEN and CDR2 SYDVKM. This CDR3 has 13 residues. V trimming: 3 bases; J trimming: 4 bases; junction bases outside the gene matches: 2. In nucleotides, the CDR3 is TGTGCCAGCAGTTTGAACAGGGGCTATGGCTACACCTTC. It specifies CASSLNRGYGYTF.

This chain links TRBV11-3 with TRBJ2-3, with D hard to call. Per germline, CDR1 SGHNT and CDR2 YENEEA. Deletions cut 1 base from V and 3 bases from J, with 8 bases between. CDR3 length equals 14 residues. The CDR3 is CASSLAHRTDTQYF. The CDR3 DNA is TGTGCCAGCAGCTTAGCTCACCGGACAGATACGCAGTATTTT.